Presented here are 30 T cell receptor beta chains from one specimen sequenced in a study of blood T cell repertoires in COVID-19. Profiled with immunoSEQ multiplex PCR; TCRdb holds only in-frame clones, not every one. The data hold approximately 220,000 clones, with 83% observed a single time. Sequenced: PBMCs or T cells enriched from blood (not recorded which). Receptors originate from a woman between 50 and 59 years old who had been exposed to COVID-19.

The rearrangement uses TRBV10-1 and TRBJ2-5; D not certain. This CDR3 is built from 14 residues. The ends were cut back, 2 bases at V and 5 bases at J, with 12 bases in the middle. Germline CDR1 and CDR2: WNHNN and SYGVQD (reference sequence). CDR3 nucleotides: TGCGCCAGCAGTGAGAGTGCGGCGGTGGAGACCCAGTACTTC. This translates into CASSESAAVETQYF.

The gene calls are TRBV12-2 and TRBJ2-1; TRBD2 is the table's D call and was not checked against the DNA. TRBV12-2 is reported as a pseudogene. This CDR3 comprises 14 residues. The CDR3 protein is CASRFRGSWNEQFF. DNA of the CDR3: TGTGCAAGTCGCTTTCGGGGGTCGTGGAATGAGCAGTTCTTC.

This chain links TRBV6-2 or TRBV6-3 with TRBJ1-5; TRBD1 agrees at 9 bases. CDR3 length: 15 residues. Unmatched junction bases numbered 5, after V lost 5 bases and J lost 3 bases. Germline V gives CDR1 MNHEY, CDR2 SVGEGT. CDR3 region: CASSPGQGSNQPQHF. In nucleotides, the CDR3 is TGTGCCAGCAGTCCCGGACAGGGGTCCAATCAGCCCCAGCATTTT.

The chain joins TRBV6-5 to TRBJ1-1, with 7 bases fitting TRBD1. The CDR3 is made up of 13 amino acids. V lost 6 bases to trimming and J lost 9 bases; unmatched junction nucleotides: 10. Germline-derived CDR1 and CDR2 are MNHEY and SVGAGI. The DNA for the CDR3 is TGTGCCAGCAGCCGGGACAGCCTAGGCAAAGCTTTCTTT. This gives the protein CASSRDSLGKAFF.

This chain connects TRBV18 to TRBJ1-5; the D is unclear. The CDR3 totals 13 residues. The V gene's germline CDR1 is KGHSH and CDR2 LQKENI. V dropped 2 bases and J dropped 3 bases, with 5 bases sitting between them. The CDR3: CASSPSFNQPQHF. The CDR3 nucleotides are TGTGCCAGCTCACCATCCTTCAATCAGCCCCAGCATTTT. Full variable domain (remainder filled in from reference TRBV18 and TRBJ1-5): NAGVMQNPRHLVRRRGQEARLRCSPMKGHSHVYWYRQLPEEGLKFMVYLQKENIIDESGMPKERFSAEFPKEGPSILRIQQVVRGDSAAYFCASSPSFNQPQHFGDGTRLSIL.

V usage is TRBV27 and J usage is TRBJ1-2; tentative D call: TRBD1 (5 bases). This CDR3 is built from 15 residues. Germline CDR1 reads MNHEY; CDR2 reads SMNVEV (reference sequence). The ends were cut back, 8 bases at V and 2 bases at J, with 18 bases in the middle. The CDR3 DNA is TGTGCCAGCCGGCCCGGGACTTCCCCGAACTATGGCTACACCTTC. It codes for CASRPGTSPNYGYTF.

CDR3: CASSRTGYYEQYF. In DNA, the CDR3 is TGTGCCAGCAGTCGAACAGGGTACTACGAGCAGTACTTC. The rearrangement links TRBV6-5 to TRBJ2-7; weak D call: TRBD1 (6 bases). The V end lost 5 bases, the J end lost 3 bases, and 11 bases lay between the germline ends. The CDR3 extends over 13 amino acids. From germline, CDR1 is MNHEY and CDR2 SVGAGI.

The J gene is TRBJ1-4, the V gene TRBV24-1; D is unresolved. The germline CDR1 and CDR2 sequences are KGHDR and SFDVKD. Trimming left V 3 bases short and J 8 bases short, with 9 bases between. The CDR3 loop spans 13 amino acids. CDR3 region: CATSDALVEKLFF. The CDR3 nucleotides read TGTGCCACCAGTGATGCACTGGTCGAAAAACTGTTTTTT.

The J gene is TRBJ1-3, the V gene TRBV11-2; 8 positions agree with TRBD1. The V gene's germline CDR1 is SGHAT and CDR2 FQNNGV. Trimming took 5 bases from V and 0 from J; bases not matched to a gene: 9. The CDR3 spans 17 residues. The CDR3: CASSLGTGGFSGNTIYF. The CDR3 nucleotides are TGTGCCAGCAGCCTCGGGACAGGTGGTTTCTCTGGAAACACCATATATTTT. The complete variable domain, with remaining parts taken from reference TRBV11-2 and TRBJ1-3, reads EAGVAQSPRYKIIEKRQSVAFWCNPISGHATLYWYQQILGQGPKLLIQFQNNGVVDDSQLPKDRFSAERLKGVDSTLKIQPAKLEDSAVYLCASSLGTGGFSGNTIYFGEGSWLTVV.

The chain carries TRBV10-2 and TRBJ1-1, with 7 positions matching TRBD1. Germline V CDR1 and CDR2: WSHSY, SAAADI. CDR3 length: 14 amino acids. The junction had 8 bases not matched to a gene; V was cut back by 5 bases and J by 5 bases. In nucleotides, the CDR3 is TGCGCCAGCAGTTCGGGACAGCCGAGAACTGAAGCTTTCTTT. Protein: CASSSGQPRTEAFF.

V is TRBV2 and J is TRBJ2-7; no clear D gene. Trimming shortened V by 4 bases and J by 7 bases, and 8 bases separated the two germline ends. The CDR3 has 11 residues. Germline V gives CDR1 SNHLY, CDR2 FYNNEI. The CDR3 sequence is CASSVMSEQYF. CDR3 bases: TGTGCCAGCAGTGTCATGAGTGAGCAGTACTTC.

The chain uses TRBV4-3 and TRBJ2-2; 9 nucleotides match TRBD1. The CDR3 runs 17 residues. CDR1 is LGHNA and CDR2 is YSLEER in the germline V gene. V gave up 0 bases and J gave up 7 bases; unmatched junction bases: 9. In nucleotides, the CDR3 is TGCGCCAGCAGCCAAGATAGAGGGGGACAGGGCGGCGGGGAGCTGTTTTTT. The encoded protein is CASSQDRGGQGGGELFF.

This chain links TRBV5-5 with TRBJ1-1; D is uncertain. Trimming pared 0 bases from V and 1 base from J, leaving 7 bases between. The CDR3 loop spans 14 amino acids. Germline CDR1 reads SGHKS; CDR2 reads YYEKEE (reference sequence). The CDR3 region is CASSLVTANTEAFF. CDR3 nucleotides: TGTGCCAGCAGCTTGGTTACAGCGAACACTGAAGCTTTCTTT.

CDR3 region: CASNRQLNEKLFF. CDR3 sequence (DNA): TGTGCCAGCAACAGGCAGCTTAATGAAAAACTGTTTTTT. The chain employs TRBV18 and TRBJ1-4, with D possibly being TRBD1 (5 bases). The CDR3 spans 13 residues. CDR1 is KGHSH, CDR2 LQKENI, per germline. Trimming took off 8 bases at V and 4 bases at J, with 11 bases between the two ends. Using reference TRBV18 and TRBJ1-4 for the parts outside the CDR3, the full variable domain is NAGVMQNPRHLVRRRGQEARLRCSPMKGHSHVYWYRQLPEEGLKFMVYLQKENIIDESGMPKERFSAEFPKEGPSILRIQQVVRGDSAAYFCASNRQLNEKLFFGSGTQLSVL.

The genes are TRBV6-5 and TRBJ2-1, with 8 nucleotides matching TRBD2. Germline lookup yields CDR1 MNHEY and CDR2 SVGAGI. CDR3 size: 16 residues. V trimming: 4 bases; J trimming: 3 bases; junction bases outside the gene matches: 8. CDR3 amino acids: CASSFSAGELYNEQFF. The CDR3 DNA reads as TGTGCCAGCAGTTTTTCAGCGGGGGAACTCTACAATGAGCAGTTCTTC.

The V gene is TRBV19, the J gene TRBJ2-7; D call uncertain. The CDR3 consists of 15 residues. V was cut by 4 bases and J by 2 bases, with 15 bases left in between. CDR1 LNHDA and CDR2 SQIVND come from the germline V gene (reference sequence). The CDR3 bases are TGTGCCAGTAGTAGCGGAGCTAACAATCCCTACGAGCAGTACTTC. It translates to CASSSGANNPYEQYF.

CDR3 DNA: TGCGCCAGCAGCTTGGGGTCCTTAGCGGGGGGCCACTACAATGAGCAGTTCTTC. This gives the protein CASSLGSLAGGHYNEQFF. V and J are TRBV5-1 and TRBJ2-1, with 10 bases identical to TRBD2. The CDR3 sequence is 18 residues long. V trimming: 0 bases; J trimming: 3 bases; junction bases outside the gene matches: 9. Germline V gives CDR1 SGHRS, CDR2 YFSETQ. Drawing the rest from reference TRBV5-1 and TRBJ2-1, the complete variable domain is KAGVTQTPRYLIKTRGQQVTLSCSPISGHRSVSWYQQTPGQGLQFLFEYFSETQRNKGNFPGRFSGRQFSNSRSEMNVSTLELGDSALYLCASSLGSLAGGHYNEQFFGPGTRLTVL.

The J gene is TRBJ1-1, the V gene TRBV2; tentatively, D is TRBD1 (6 bases). Deletions cut 7 bases from V and 4 bases from J, with 19 bases between. Germline V gene sequence: CDR1 SNHLY, CDR2 FYNNEI. The CDR3 is 15 residues long. The CDR3 nucleotides are TGTGCCAGCATTCCCCTGGGGGCGAGGGGCACTGAAGCTTTCTTT. It is translated as CASIPLGARGTEAFF.

The rearrangement links TRBV3-1 (or the pseudogene TRBV3-2) to TRBJ1-1, with 9 bases matching TRBD1. CDR3 size: 14 residues. The V and J ends lost 7 bases and 3 bases, in that order; junction bases with no gene match: 6. CDR1 is LGHDT and CDR2 is YNNKEL in the germline V gene (reference sequence). CDR3 DNA sequence: TGTGCCAGCATCTCCCGGGACAGGGACACTGAAGCTTTCTTT. It yields the protein CASISRDRDTEAFF.

The chain recombines TRBV28 with TRBJ2-1; 7 bases are a match to TRBD1. The CDR3 consists of 11 residues. The J segment lost 12 bases and the V segment lost 3 bases, leaving 2 bases of the junction unmatched. Germline CDR1 MDHEN, CDR2 SYDVKM. CDR3 loop: CASSLTGRQFF. CDR3 nucleotides: TGTGCCAGCAGTTTGACAGGGAGGCAGTTCTTC.

The chain has TRBV9 and TRBJ1-1; 7 nucleotides align to TRBD1. CDR1 and CDR2 from the germline V gene are SGDLS and YYNGEE. This CDR3 comprises 13 residues. The ends lost 8 bases at V and 0 bases at J; junction bases unmatched: 4. CDR3 DNA sequence: TGTGCCAGTGGGGGACAGATGAACACTGAAGCTTTCTTT. Its protein is CASGGQMNTEAFF.

V gene TRBV7-9 combines with J gene TRBJ2-2, with TRBD2 matching 8 bases. The V segment lost 5 bases and the J segment 9 bases; nucleotides outside the gene matches: 11. In germline, CDR1 is SEHNR, CDR2 FQNEAQ (reference sequence). The CDR3 length is 15 residues. CDR3 protein: CASSRSGGVDRELFF. The CDR3 DNA is TGTGCCAGCAGCCGTTCGGGAGGGGTGGACCGGGAGCTGTTTTTT.

The chain joins TRBV4-1 to TRBJ1-2; the D gene is possibly TRBD1 (5 bases). Per germline, CDR1 MGHRA and CDR2 YSYEKL. Trimming removed 1 base from V and 7 bases from J, with 25 bases in between. The CDR3 extends over 18 amino acids. CDR3 in amino acids: CASSQGQGKMKVICGYTF. The DNA for the CDR3 is TGCGCCAGCAGCCAAGGGCAGGGTAAAATGAAAGTTATCTGTGGCTACACCTTC.

The chain combines TRBV10-3 with TRBJ2-1; the D gene is possibly TRBD1 (6 bases). The germline V gene has CDR1 ENHRY and CDR2 SYGVKD. V was pared by 2 bases and J by 5 bases, with 7 bases between. The CDR3 totals 13 residues. The CDR3 DNA follows: TGTGCCATCAGTGAGGGACAGCACAATGAGCAGTTCTTC. Its protein product is CAISEGQHNEQFF.

V usage is TRBV7-2 and J usage is TRBJ1-2; no reliable D call. Germline V gene data show CDR1 as SGHTA and CDR2 as FQGNSA. The CDR3 length is 13 residues. Trimming shortened V by 2 bases and J by 8 bases, and 12 bases separated the two germline ends. DNA of the CDR3: TGTGCCAGCAGCTTATCCCATTTGGCAGGCTACACCTTC. Its protein is CASSLSHLAGYTF.

A few counts support this clone. V is TRBV14 and J is TRBJ1-1; 7 positions match TRBD1. V dropped 1 base and J dropped 1; count of bases not matched to a gene: 9. CDR3 size: 17 residues. Per the germline V gene, CDR1 is SGHDN and CDR2 is FVKESK. The chain's CDR3 is CASSQVRPGQANTEAFF. As DNA, the CDR3 is TGTGCCAGCAGCCAAGTCAGACCTGGACAGGCGAACACTGAAGCTTTCTTT.

The chain recombines TRBV3-1 (or the pseudogene TRBV3-2) with TRBJ2-1, with 8 nucleotides matching TRBD1. Germline V gene data show CDR1 as LGHDT and CDR2 as YNNKEL (reference sequence). The CDR3 is made up of 16 amino acids. With V trimmed by 3 bases and J by 4 bases, 8 bases remained unmatched. The CDR3 coding sequence is TGTGCCAGCAGCCACCCAGACAGGGGTCCATACAATGAGCAGTTCTTC. It translates to CASSHPDRGPYNEQFF.

The chain recombines TRBV11-2 with TRBJ2-4, with 7 bases fitting TRBD2. The CDR3 sequence is 14 residues long. The ends lost 5 bases at V and 5 bases at J; junction bases unmatched: 6. CDR1 and CDR2 from the germline V gene are SGHAT and FQNNGV. CDR3 in DNA: TGTGCCAGCAGCCCTCGGGGGGTCGAAAACATTCAGTACTTC. Residues: CASSPRGVENIQYF.

This clone was seen a single time. This sequence joins TRBV3-1 (or the pseudogene TRBV3-2) and TRBJ1-2, with TRBD1 matching 8 bases. This CDR3 spans 14 amino acids. J gave up 3 bases and V 4 bases, and 4 bases lay outside the gene matches. Germline assignment: CDR1 LGHDT and CDR2 YNNKEL (reference sequence). CDR3 sequence: CASSLSDRDYGYTF. For the CDR3, the DNA is TGTGCCAGCAGCCTTTCGGACAGGGACTATGGCTACACCTTC.

The chain links TRBV5-4 to TRBJ1-5; TRBD1 agrees at 10 bases. Germline V gene lookup returns CDR1 SGHNT and CDR2 YYREEE (reference sequence). CDR3 length: 14 residues. J lost 6 bases, V lost 5 bases, and 5 bases had no gene match. CDR3 in amino acids: CASRPGQGGQPQHF. The CDR3 coding sequence is TGTGCCAGCAGACCCGGACAGGGGGGTCAGCCCCAGCATTTT.